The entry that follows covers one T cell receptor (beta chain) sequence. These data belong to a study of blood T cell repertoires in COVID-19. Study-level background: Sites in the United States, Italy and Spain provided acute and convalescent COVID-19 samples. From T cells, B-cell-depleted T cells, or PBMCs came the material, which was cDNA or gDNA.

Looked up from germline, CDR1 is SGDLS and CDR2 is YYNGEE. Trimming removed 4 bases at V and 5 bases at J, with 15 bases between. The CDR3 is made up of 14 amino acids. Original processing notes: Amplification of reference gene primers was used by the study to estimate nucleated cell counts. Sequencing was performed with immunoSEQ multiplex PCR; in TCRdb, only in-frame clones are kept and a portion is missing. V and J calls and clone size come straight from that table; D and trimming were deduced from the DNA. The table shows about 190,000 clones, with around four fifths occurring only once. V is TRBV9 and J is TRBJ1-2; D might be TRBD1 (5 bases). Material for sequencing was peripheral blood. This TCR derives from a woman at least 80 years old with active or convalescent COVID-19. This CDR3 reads CASSRNYGGYGYTF. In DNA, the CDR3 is TGTGCCAGCAGCCGGAACTACGGGGGATATGGCTACACCTTC.